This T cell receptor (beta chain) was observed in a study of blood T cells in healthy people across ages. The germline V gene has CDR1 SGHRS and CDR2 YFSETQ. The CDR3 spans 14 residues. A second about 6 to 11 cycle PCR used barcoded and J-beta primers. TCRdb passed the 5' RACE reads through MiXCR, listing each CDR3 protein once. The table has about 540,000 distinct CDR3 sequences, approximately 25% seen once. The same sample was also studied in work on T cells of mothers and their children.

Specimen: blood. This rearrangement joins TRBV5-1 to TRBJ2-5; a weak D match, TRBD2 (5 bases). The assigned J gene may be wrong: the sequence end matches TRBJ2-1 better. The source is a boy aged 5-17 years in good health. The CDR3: CASSSWTSQDEQFF. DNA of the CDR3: TGCGCCAGCAGCTCGTGGACTTCTCAGGATGAGCAGTTCTTC.